The TCR beta chain described here comes from a study of blood T cell repertoires in COVID-19. The overall study: The United States, Italy and Spain provided the acute and convalescent COVID-19 samples.

How the authors handled the data: Amplification of reference gene primers was used by the study to estimate nucleated cell counts. TCRdb's table, derived via immunoSEQ multiplex PCR, lists solely in-frame clones and lacks some. V, J and clone size derive from that table, while D and trimming were established from the DNA sequence. The sample consists of around 62,000 clones, 85% to 90% of them appearing once. Trimming took 5 bases from V and 4 from J; bases not matched to a gene: 5. The length of the CDR3 is 14 residues. Germline assignment: CDR1 LNHDA and CDR2 SQIVND (reference sequence). This sequence joins TRBV19 and TRBJ1-1, with 9 positions matching TRBD1. Material for sequencing was peripheral blood. The receptor was derived from a man in his fifties or sixties with acute or convalescent COVID-19. The CDR3 sequence is CASSPGTGITEAFF. In nucleotides, the CDR3 is TGTGCCAGTAGTCCAGGGACAGGGATCACTGAAGCTTTCTTT.